The 20 T cell receptor beta chains in this list originate from one sample, sequenced in a study of OX40 agonist ivuxolimab in advanced cancers. The method was immunoSEQ multiplex PCR; TCRdb's version includes in-frame clones alone and lacks a portion of them. The sample lists around 45,000 clones, 84% occurring once. The sequencing used CD4+ or CD8+ T cells sorted from blood, collected in a trial of the OX40 agonist ivuxolimab. The receptors stem from an adult with an advanced solid tumor such as melanoma, head and neck, liver or kidney cancer.

The rearrangement uses TRBV12-5 and TRBJ2-7; no definite D call. Germline assignment: CDR1 LGHNT and CDR2 FRNRAP. This CDR3 is 15 amino acids long. Trimming cost V 6 bases and J 3 bases, with 18 bases left between them. CDR3 loop: CASGPAGRLHYEQYF. CDR3 coding DNA: TGTGCTAGTGGCCCCGCTGGACGGCTACACTACGAGCAGTACTTC.

This sequence joins TRBV7-9 and TRBJ1-4, with TRBD1 as a possible D gene (5 bases). Germline V gene lookup returns CDR1 SEHNR and CDR2 FQNEAQ (reference sequence). CDR3 length equals 15 residues. Trimming left V 1 base short and J 3 bases short, with 9 bases between. The CDR3: CASSLVGTANEKLFF. The CDR3 DNA reads TGTGCCAGCAGCTTAGTGGGGACGGCTAATGAAAAACTGTTTTTT.

The rearrangement joins TRBV7-9 to TRBJ2-3, with 7 bases matching TRBD1. V was clipped by 5 bases and J by 5 bases; unmatched bases: 1. The CDR3 spans 12 residues. Germline V gene sequence: CDR1 SEHNR, CDR2 FQNEAQ (reference sequence). CDR3 amino acids: CASSPGGDTQYF. DNA of the CDR3: TGTGCCAGCAGCCCAGGGGGAGATACGCAGTATTTT.

The rearrangement uses TRBV6-5 and TRBJ2-7, with D unclear. V dropped 0 bases and J dropped 3 bases, with 6 bases sitting between them. Germline lookup yields CDR1 MNHEY and CDR2 SVGAGI. The CDR3 has 13 amino acids. CDR3 region: CASSYSGNYEQYF. The CDR3 DNA is TGTGCCAGCAGTTACTCGGGGAACTACGAGCAGTACTTC.

The chain employs TRBV7-9 and TRBJ1-5; possible D gene TRBD1, 5 bases. V lost 3 bases and J 0 bases, leaving 9 bases between the germline ends. The CDR3 has 15 residues. Germline values: CDR1 SEHNR, CDR2 FQNEAQ (reference sequence). CDR3 in DNA: TGTGCCAGCAGCTTGGGGGACTATAGCAATCAGCCCCAGCATTTT. Protein sequence: CASSLGDYSNQPQHF.

The chain employs TRBV6-5 and TRBJ1-1, with D tentatively TRBD1 (5 bases). The germline CDR1 and CDR2 sequences are MNHEY and SVGAGI. Trimming shortened V by 8 bases and J by 5 bases, and 18 bases separated the two germline ends. This CDR3 is built from 14 residues. In DNA form, the CDR3 reads TGTGCCAGCGGGTTCGGGGGGATGGGTACTGAAGCTTTCTTT. Protein: CASGFGGMGTEAFF.

The rearrangement links TRBV30 to TRBJ1-5; D is uncertain. Germline V gene data show CDR1 as GTSNPN and CDR2 as SVGIG (reference sequence). The CDR3 covers 13 residues. Between the trimmed V and J ends, which lost 2 bases and 4 bases, there was a span of 9 bases. The CDR3 loop reads CAWSMDRNQPQHF. CDR3 in DNA: TGTGCCTGGAGTATGGACCGAAATCAGCCCCAGCATTTT.

This sequence joins TRBV29-1 and TRBJ2-7, with D hard to call. The CDR3 has 13 amino acids. Per germline, CDR1 SQVTM and CDR2 ANQGSEA. The germline V and J ends were trimmed by 5 bases and 0 bases, with 11 bases remaining between them. CDR3 in amino acids: CSVLGRDSYEQYF. The CDR3 nucleotides read TGCAGCGTTCTCGGTCGCGACTCCTACGAGCAGTACTTC.

This clone was counted a single time. The V and J genes are TRBV10-1 and TRBJ1-1, with unresolved D. CDR3 length equals 13 residues. Trimming cost V 2 bases and J 10 bases, with 14 bases left between them. The germline V gene has CDR1 WNHNN and CDR2 SYGVQD (reference sequence). For the CDR3, the DNA is TGCGCCAGCAGTGAGCAGGAGGGTAAGGGAGCTTTCTTT. Protein sequence: CASSEQEGKGAFF.

The CDR3: CASSRDSLNQPQHF. Here the CDR3 DNA reads TGTGCCAGCAGCCGCGACAGCCTCAATCAGCCCCAGCATTTT. The chain joins TRBV6-5 to TRBJ1-5, with a possible D match to TRBD1 (5 bases). Germline-derived CDR1 and CDR2 are MNHEY and SVGAGI. V lost 6 bases and J lost 3, with 12 bases in between. This CDR3 has 14 residues.

The chain links TRBV27 to TRBJ1-5; no firm D call. Germline V gene sequence: CDR1 MNHEY, CDR2 SMNVEV (reference sequence). CDR3 length: 12 residues. V was shortened by 6 bases and J by 4 bases, with 7 bases between the two germline ends. In nucleotides, the CDR3 is TGTGCCAGCAGACAGAGAAATCAGCCCCAGCATTTT. It is translated as CASRQRNQPQHF.

The chain joins TRBV5-1 to TRBJ2-2; D gene ambiguous. V was cut by 0 bases and J by 6 bases, with 0 bases left in between. The CDR3 is made up of 11 amino acids. CDR1 and CDR2 (germline): SGHRS, YFSETQ. Here the CDR3 reads CASSLAGELFF. The DNA of the CDR3 is TGCGCCAGCAGCTTGGCCGGGGAGCTGTTTTTT.

The CDR3 DNA is TGCGCCAGCAGCCAAGTTGGTCCGACAGTGAGGAGCTACACCTTC. Its protein is CASSQVGPTVRSYTF. The chain uses TRBV4-3 and TRBJ1-2; D possibly corresponds to TRBD1 (5 bases). Germline V gene lookup returns CDR1 LGHNA and CDR2 YSLEER. The CDR3 is 15 residues long. The V end was cut by 1 base, the J end by 9 bases, with 18 bases between.

The CDR3 region is CASSVSRGLSGEAFF. CDR3 nucleotide sequence: TGTGCCAGCAGCGTATCGAGAGGATTGAGTGGTGAAGCTTTCTTT. The chain is built from TRBV7-9 and TRBJ1-1; D not certain. The CDR3 contains 15 residues. Per germline, CDR1 SEHNR and CDR2 FQNEAQ (reference sequence). Deletions cut 5 bases from V and 7 bases from J, with 20 bases between.

This clone was seen a few times. This chain joins TRBV9 and TRBJ1-4, with D possibly TRBD1 on 6 matching bases. V lost 0 bases and J 8 bases, leaving 14 bases between the germline ends. Germline values: CDR1 SGDLS, CDR2 YYNGEE. The CDR3 length is 15 residues. The CDR3 DNA reads as TGTGCCAGCAGCGTAGGAACAGGGATAGGAGAAAAACTGTTTTTT. It yields the protein CASSVGTGIGEKLFF.

The CDR3 sequence is CASSSGRKTHQLEQFF. DNA for the CDR3: TGTGCCAGCAGTTCCGGACGCAAAACTCACCAATTGGAGCAGTTCTTC. The chain has TRBV6-6 and TRBJ2-1; D remains unclear. This CDR3 region has 16 residues. The V and J ends lost 4 bases and 10 bases respectively, with 23 bases between them. Per germline, CDR1 MNHNY and CDR2 SVGAGI (reference sequence).

J is TRBJ2-2 and V is TRBV12-5; 8 bases match TRBD1. This CDR3 is 17 amino acids long. Germline CDR1 and CDR2: LGHNT and FRNRAP. With V trimmed by 6 bases and J by 4 bases, 13 bases remained unmatched. CDR3 nucleotides: TGTGCTAGTGGCTTCTCGCCCGACAGGGGCGGCACCGGGGAGCTGTTTTTT. Its translation: CASGFSPDRGGTGELFF.

The CDR3 reads CASSQDQYQGNYGYTF. The CDR3 DNA follows: TGCGCCAGCAGCCAAGATCAGTATCAGGGGAACTATGGCTACACCTTC. The rearrangement uses TRBV4-3 and TRBJ1-2, with a tentative D call TRBD1 (6 bases). The CDR3 length is 16 residues. V was pared by 0 bases and J by 2 bases, with 13 bases between. In germline, CDR1 is LGHNA, CDR2 YSLEER.

CDR3 sequence reads: CSVPLWGGVSEKLFF. CDR3 in DNA: TGCAGCGTTCCCCTCTGGGGAGGGGTTAGTGAAAAACTGTTTTTT. The genes are TRBV29-1 and TRBJ1-4, with D tentatively TRBD1 (5 bases). V was shortened by 5 bases and J by 7 bases, with 20 bases between the two germline ends. Germline values: CDR1 SQVTM, CDR2 ANQGSEA. The CDR3 extends over 15 amino acids.

The chain's CDR3 is CASSPESSYEQYF. In DNA, the CDR3 is TGTGCCAGCAGTCCGGAAAGCTCCTACGAGCAGTACTTC. The J gene is TRBJ2-7, the V gene TRBV5-8; D is ambiguous. CDR1 and CDR2 (germline): SGHTS, YDEGEE. With 5 bases removed from V and 0 bases from J, the gap between germline ends came to 9 bases. CDR3 length equals 13 residues.